The T cell receptor beta chain described here comes from a study of vaccination and CD4 T cells after COVID-19. Across the study: It was a median about 93 days after diagnosis, with a range of 35 to 161, that post-COVID samples were drawn.

This CDR3 is built from 14 residues. Germline V gene data show CDR1 as SGHAT and CDR2 as FQNNGV. J lost 3 bases, V lost 5 bases, and 4 bases had no gene match. The treatment here: approximately nine-day PBMC culture with coronavirus spike peptide pools or control peptides (ViraFEST assay). ViraFEST expanded antigen-specific T cells with peptide pools, then sequenced TCRs. Study results and caveats: Median SARS-CoV-2-reactive clonotype numbers went up from roughly 21 to 40, but not significantly.

Cultured CD4+ T cells had their DNA profiled by the Oncomine TCR Beta short-read assay. TCRdb used MiXCR to reprocess the PCR reads, holding one entry per CDR3 protein. The data show fewer than 15,000 distinct CDR3 sequences, 55% to 60% seen once. This clonotype was seen once. The antigen is not known. The material sequenced was CD4+ T cells from blood, cultured in vitro. The chain recombines TRBV11-2 with TRBJ2-5; 9 nucleotides match TRBD1. This TCR came from a human donor who had recovered from COVID-19. CDR3 in DNA: TGTGCCAGCAGCCCACAGGGGGCGGAAGAGACCCAGTACTTC. It yields the protein CASSPQGAEETQYF.